This TCR beta chain was retrieved from a study of shared T cell receptors in the human thymus. The CDR3 has 15 residues. Germline-derived CDR1 and CDR2 are LNHDA and SQIVND (reference sequence). V dropped 7 bases and J dropped 5 bases, with 18 bases sitting between them. The sample holds a few counts of this clone. Using immunoSEQ multiplex PCR, the repertoire was profiled, and TCRdb retains in-frame clones only, with some absent. The table includes about 660,000 clones, around nine tenths detected once. The data were also submitted as part of a second study, on human thymus T cells. That source notes: Thymic TCR repertoires of unrelated people reportedly overlapped highly.

The chain recombines TRBV19 with TRBJ1-5; possibly TRBD1 for D (5 bases). Input material: thymocytes. This sequence was found in a boy in the first two years of life with a congenital heart defect. CDR3 nucleotides: TGTGCCAGTAATCATCACAAGGGAGGGGATCAGCCCCAGCATTTT. This encodes CASNHHKGGDQPQHF.